This T cell receptor beta chain was retrieved from a study of blood T cell repertoires in COVID-19. The wider study: The United States, Italy and Spain supplied acute and convalescent COVID-19 samples.

How the authors handled the data: Nucleated cell number was recorded as an estimate derived from reference gene primer amplification. Only in-frame clones appear in the TCRdb table, and some are missing; sequencing was by immunoSEQ multiplex PCR. Clone size and the V and J calls come from that table; the DNA yielded D and trimming. The profile shows roughly 200,000 clones, around nine tenths of them singletons. The J segment lost 2 bases and the V segment lost 5 bases, leaving 14 bases of the junction unmatched. Per germline, CDR1 SGHTA and CDR2 FQGNSA. This CDR3 spans 18 amino acids. The sequenced sample was peripheral blood. This sequence originates from a man between 60 and 70 years old with active or convalescent COVID-19. The chain recombines TRBV7-2 with TRBJ1-5; 8 bases are a match to TRBD1. CDR3 protein: CASSLHRTGNRGNQPQHF. The DNA for the CDR3 is TGTGCCAGCAGCCTACACCGGACAGGGAATAGAGGCAATCAGCCCCAGCATTTT.